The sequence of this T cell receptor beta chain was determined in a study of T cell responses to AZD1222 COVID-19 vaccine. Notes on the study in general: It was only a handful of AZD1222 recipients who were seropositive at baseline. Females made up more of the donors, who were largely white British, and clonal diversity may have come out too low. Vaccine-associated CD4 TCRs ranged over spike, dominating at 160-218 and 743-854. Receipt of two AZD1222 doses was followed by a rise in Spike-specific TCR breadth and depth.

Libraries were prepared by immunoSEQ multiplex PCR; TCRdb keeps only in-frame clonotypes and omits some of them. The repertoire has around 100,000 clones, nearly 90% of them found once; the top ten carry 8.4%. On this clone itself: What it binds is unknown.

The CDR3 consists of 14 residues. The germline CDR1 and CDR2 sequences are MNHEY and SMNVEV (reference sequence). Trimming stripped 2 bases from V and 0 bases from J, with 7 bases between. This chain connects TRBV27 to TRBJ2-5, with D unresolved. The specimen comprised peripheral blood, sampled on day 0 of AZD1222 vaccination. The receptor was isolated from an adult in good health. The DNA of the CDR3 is TGTGCCAGCAGTTTAACACTACACCAAGAGACCCAGTACTTC. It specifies CASSLTLHQETQYF.